What follows describes a single T cell receptor beta chain. Per the study methods: Counts of nucleated cells, estimated from reference gene primer amplification, were obtained. Libraries were prepared by immunoSEQ multiplex PCR; TCRdb keeps only in-frame clonotypes and omits some of them. V, J and clone size are taken as reported in that table, and D and trimming were inferred from the DNA itself. The sample holds approximately 90,000 clones; about 74% are singletons and the top ten take roughly 45%. The ends were cut back, 5 bases at V and 16 bases at J, with 21 bases in the middle. Germline assignment: CDR1 SGHTA and CDR2 FQGNSA. CDR3 length: 13 residues. These data belong to a study of blood T cell repertoires in COVID-19. Background on the study: The United States, Italy and Spain were the sources of the acute and convalescent COVID-19 samples.

J is TRBJ2-1 and V is TRBV7-2; D possibly corresponds to TRBD2 (7 bases). The clonotype originates from a human donor in a cohort sampled during active COVID-19. Material for sequencing was peripheral blood. CDR3 residues: CASSRGGRLALFF. As DNA, the CDR3 is TGTGCCAGCAGCCGCGGGGGCCGGCTAGCGTTATTCTTC.